Shown below are 27 T cell receptor beta chains from a single sample sequenced in a study of graft-versus-host responses after intestinal transplantation. Only in-frame clones appear in the TCRdb table, and some are missing; sequencing was by immunoSEQ multiplex PCR. The table has about 15,000 clones, roughly 60% seen once. Grafts had their tissue processed, releasing intraepithelial and lamina propria lymphocytes. The specimen comprised ileum tissue, sampled 524 days after transplant. The source is a human patient who received an intestinal transplant, so some T cells may come from the graft donor.

This sequence joins TRBV10-1 and TRBJ2-3; TRBD2 might be the D (6 bases). V dropped 2 bases and J dropped 6 bases, with 6 bases sitting between them. From germline, CDR1 is WNHNN and CDR2 SYGVQD (reference sequence). The CDR3 runs to 12 residues. The CDR3 DNA reads TGCGCCAGCAGTGAGGGGGGGGATACGCAGTATTTT. This gives the protein CASSEGGDTQYF.

This clone was detected once. The chain is built from TRBV4-3 and TRBJ2-7, with unresolved D. With 0 bases removed from V and 3 bases from J, the gap between germline ends came to 12 bases. This CDR3 comprises 15 residues. Germline CDR1 reads LGHNA; CDR2 reads YSLEER. The CDR3 coding sequence is TGCGCCAGCAGCCAAGATAGCACCAGACTCTACGAGCAGTACTTC. It encodes CASSQDSTRLYEQYF.

The V gene is TRBV19, the J gene TRBJ2-7, with 7 nucleotides matching TRBD1. V shed 6 bases and J 3 bases; nucleotides not matched to a gene: 11. The CDR3 spans 15 residues. Germline V gene sequence: CDR1 LNHDA, CDR2 SQIVND (reference sequence). CDR3 sequence: CASSPSQGRSYEQYF. CDR3 in DNA: TGTGCCAGTAGCCCATCACAGGGGCGAAGCTACGAGCAGTACTTC. Based on the CDR3 plus reference TRBV19 and TRBJ2-7, the full variable domain is DGGITQSPKYLFRKEGQNVTLSCEQNLNHDAMYWYRQDPGQGLRLIYYSQIVNDFQKGDIAEGYSVSREKKESFPLTVTSAQKNPTAFYLCASSPSQGRSYEQYFGPGTRLTVT.

This clone was recorded only once. The V and J genes are TRBV19 and TRBJ2-3, with D possibly matching TRBD1 (5 bases). The CDR3 covers 13 residues. Per germline, CDR1 LNHDA and CDR2 SQIVND (reference sequence). V was clipped by 7 bases and J by 0 bases, with 8 bases between them. CDR3 residues: CASTPGSTDTQYF. As DNA, the CDR3 is TGTGCCAGTACCCCAGGGAGCACAGATACGCAGTATTTT.

The J gene is TRBJ2-1, the V gene TRBV23-1, with D perhaps TRBD2 (5 bases). TRBV23-1 is classed as an ORF, of uncertain function. The CDR3 covers 15 residues. The V end lost 6 bases, the J end lost 0 bases, and 12 bases lay between the germline ends. CDR3 bases: TGCGCCAGCAGGGGGAGACGTCTCTCCTACAATGAGCAGTTCTTC. This encodes CASRGRRLSYNEQFF.

V gene TRBV4-3 combines with J gene TRBJ1-2, with D unresolved. The V gene's germline CDR1 is LGHNA and CDR2 YSLEER. V was clipped by 0 bases and J by 5 bases, with 16 bases between them. This CDR3 has 16 residues. The CDR3 region has the DNA TGCGCCAGCAGCCAAGATCATGCGGGCAGCATTTATGGCTACACCTTC. Protein: CASSQDHAGSIYGYTF.

The CDR3 DNA sequence: TGTGCCAGCAGTTACGTTGGGCCCAGGGGTGAAGCTTTCTTT. It yields the protein CASSYVGPRGEAFF. The gene calls are TRBV6-5 and TRBJ1-1, with a weak D call TRBD1 (6 bases). The CDR3 length is 14 residues. V was trimmed by 2 bases and J by 7 bases, leaving 14 bases between them. In germline, CDR1 is MNHEY, CDR2 SVGAGI.

This clone has a single count. The chain carries TRBV6-4 and TRBJ2-2, with TRBD2 as a possible D gene (6 bases). The CDR3 totals 14 residues. Germline V lookup: CDR1 MRHNA, CDR2 SNTAGT. V was clipped by 6 bases and J by 3 bases, with 11 bases between them. The CDR3 DNA reads TGTGCCAGCAGAGGGGACTTCTACACCGGGGAGCTGTTTTTT. Its protein product is CASRGDFYTGELFF.

The DNA of the CDR3 is TGTGCCAGCAGTTACAGCTTACAGGGAAGCTATGGCTACACCTTC. Amino acid sequence: CASSYSLQGSYGYTF. The chain is built from TRBV6-5 and TRBJ1-2, with a possible D match to TRBD1 (6 bases). The germline V and J ends were trimmed by 2 bases and 4 bases, with 14 bases remaining between them. Germline CDR1 MNHEY, CDR2 SVGAGI. This CDR3 has 15 amino acids.

The count of this clone is one. The chain carries TRBV7-9 and TRBJ2-1, with 7 nucleotides matching TRBD2. The CDR3 is 16 amino acids. Germline values: CDR1 SEHNR, CDR2 FQNEAQ (reference sequence). V lost 5 bases and J lost 7; bases outside the gene matches: 14. The chain's CDR3 is CASSHSLRGETNEQFF. In nucleotides, the CDR3 is TGTGCCAGCAGCCATAGCCTCCGGGGGGAAACGAATGAGCAGTTCTTC.

The chain joins TRBV15 to TRBJ2-2; 7 bases align to TRBD1. V dropped 3 bases and J dropped 2; count of bases not matched to a gene: 9. Germline V lookup: CDR1 LNHNV, CDR2 YYDKDF (reference sequence). The CDR3 extends over 17 amino acids. In DNA, the CDR3 is TGTGCCACCAGCAGCCCTAGGGACAGTCTAAACACCGGGGAGCTGTTTTTT. It codes for CATSSPRDSLNTGELFF.

V gene TRBV4-3 combines with J gene TRBJ2-3; 13 bases are a match to TRBD2. The germline CDR1 and CDR2 sequences are LGHNA and YSLEER. The length of the CDR3 is 15 residues. V was pared by 2 bases and J by 4 bases, with 0 bases of the junction left unmatched. The CDR3 region is CASSQTSGGADTQYF. The CDR3 nucleotides are TGCGCCAGCAGCCAAACTAGCGGGGGGGCAGATACGCAGTATTTT.

The chain combines TRBV4-1 with TRBJ1-6; 8 nucleotides line up with TRBD1. The CDR3 sequence is 17 residues long. The germline V gene encodes CDR1 MGHRA and CDR2 YSYEKL. V was clipped by 0 bases and J by 6 bases; unmatched bases: 7. Here the CDR3 reads CASSQEKTGEGNSPLHF. The CDR3 region has the DNA TGCGCCAGCAGCCAAGAGAAGACAGGGGAGGGTAATTCACCCCTCCACTTT.

This clone came up a few times. V and J are TRBV7-2 and TRBJ2-5; D unclear. This CDR3 has 14 residues. Looked up from germline, CDR1 is SGHTA and CDR2 is FQGNSA. V lost 1 base to trimming and J lost 5 bases, with 11 bases between them. The CDR3 protein is CASSLVGTRETQYF. CDR3 DNA: TGTGCCAGCAGCTTAGTCGGCACGAGGGAGACCCAGTACTTC.

This chain links TRBV7-8 with TRBJ2-3; no clear D gene. Germline CDR1 reads SGHVS; CDR2 reads FQNEAQ. CDR3 length: 14 residues. The germline V and J ends were trimmed by 5 bases and 2 bases, with 11 bases remaining between them. The CDR3 loop reads CASSPRLFTDTQYF. The CDR3 nucleotides are TGTGCCAGCAGCCCCCGACTCTTCACAGATACGCAGTATTTT.

This chain uses TRBV10-2 with TRBJ1-2, with a weak D call TRBD1 (6 bases). The CDR3 consists of 13 residues. Trimming pared 4 bases from V and 8 bases from J, leaving 14 bases between. Germline loops: CDR1 WSHSY, CDR2 SAAADI. In DNA, the CDR3 is TGCGCCAGCAGTGTGCAGGGGCTCGACGGCTACACCTTC. Its protein product is CASSVQGLDGYTF.

The V gene is TRBV7-6, the J gene TRBJ2-3, with 8 bases aligning to TRBD2. Trimming removed 5 bases from V and 0 bases from J; junction bases left unmatched: 7. In germline, CDR1 is SGHVS, CDR2 FNYEAQ. CDR3 length: 16 amino acids. Here the CDR3 reads CASSNPRTSSTDTQYF. The CDR3 DNA reads as TGTGCCAGCAGCAACCCGCGGACTAGCAGCACAGATACGCAGTATTTT.

Relative to its sample, this clone is medium-sized. J is TRBJ1-2 and V is TRBV27; 7 bases align to TRBD1. Looked up from germline, CDR1 is MNHEY and CDR2 is SMNVEV (reference sequence). Losses at the gene ends were 6 bases for V and 3 bases for J; bases not matched to a gene: 10. The length of the CDR3 is 15 residues. CDR3 residues: CASRPTGHPDYGYTF. CDR3 bases: TGTGCCAGCAGACCGACAGGGCATCCGGACTATGGCTACACCTTC.

J is TRBJ1-5 and V is TRBV7-2; D might be TRBD1 (6 bases). Germline V gene lookup returns CDR1 SGHTA and CDR2 FQGNSA. V lost 3 bases and J 0 bases, leaving 9 bases between the germline ends. This CDR3 spans 15 amino acids. The DNA for the CDR3 is TGTGCCAGCAGCTTCGGGGGGCTTAGCAATCAGCCCCAGCATTTT. Translating it yields CASSFGGLSNQPQHF.

The table lists this clone with many counts. The chain joins TRBV10-3 to TRBJ1-1; 10 bases line up with TRBD1. V shed 0 bases, J shed 0 bases, and the junction held 4 bases outside the gene matches. CDR3 size: 17 residues. The germline CDR1 and CDR2 sequences are ENHRY and SYGVKD. The CDR3 region has the DNA TGTGCCATCAGTGAGTCGGGGACAGGGGTGATGAACACTGAAGCTTTCTTT. This sequence encodes CAISESGTGVMNTEAFF.

The gene calls are TRBV6-5 and TRBJ1-4; 7 nucleotides match TRBD1. Germline assignment: CDR1 MNHEY and CDR2 SVGAGI. The CDR3 covers 15 residues. V was pared by 0 bases and J by 8 bases, with 6 bases of the junction left unmatched. CDR3: CASSYSTGTVEKLFF. For the CDR3, the DNA is TGTGCCAGCAGTTACTCGACAGGGACGGTGGAAAAACTGTTTTTT.

V gene TRBV11-3 combines with J gene TRBJ1-6; 7 bases match TRBD1. Germline V gene sequence: CDR1 SGHNT, CDR2 YENEEA. V was clipped by 3 bases and J by 10 bases; unmatched bases: 9. This CDR3 comprises 15 residues. CDR3 sequence (DNA): TGTGCCAGCAGCTTTTCAGGGGGTATAAGGTCACCCCTCCACTTT. Its protein is CASSFSGGIRSPLHF. Combining the CDR3 with reference TRBV11-3 and TRBJ1-6 gives the whole variable domain EAGVVQSPRYKIIEKKQPVAFWCNPISGHNTLYWYLQNLGQGPELLIRYENEEAVDDSQLPKDRFSAERLKGVDSTLKIQPAELGDSAVYLCASSFSGGIRSPLHFGNGTRLTVT.

V and J are TRBV21-1 and TRBJ2-7; whether TRBD1, the table's D call, matches the DNA was not checked. TRBV21-1 is shown as a pseudogene. There are 13 residues in the CDR3. CDR3 nucleotides: TGTGCCAGCCGTGGACAGGGCTCCTACGAGCAGTACTTC. Translated: CASRGQGSYEQYF.

The V call is TRBV18, the J call TRBJ2-2; 8 bases match TRBD1. V was clipped by 2 bases and J by 1 base; unmatched bases: 0. The CDR3 sequence is 15 residues long. The germline gives CDR1 KGHSH, CDR2 LQKENI. The CDR3 loop reads CASSPGTGNTGELFF. DNA for the CDR3: TGTGCCAGCTCACCAGGGACAGGGAACACCGGGGAGCTGTTTTTT.

This clone rates as medium-sized. The rearrangement links TRBV14 to TRBJ1-2; no reliable D call. This CDR3 is 14 amino acids long. Germline V gives CDR1 SGHDN, CDR2 FVKESK. Trimming took off 0 bases at V and 11 bases at J, with 16 bases between the two ends. CDR3: CASSQEGTATTYTF. The CDR3 nucleotides read TGTGCCAGCAGCCAAGAAGGAACAGCGACTACTTACACCTTC.

This clone occurred a few times. V gene TRBV9 combines with J gene TRBJ2-2, with 15 bases fitting TRBD2. The CDR3 contains 18 residues. Germline assignment: CDR1 SGDLS and CDR2 YYNGEE. The V segment lost 4 bases and the J segment 7 bases; nucleotides outside the gene matches: 11. The chain's CDR3 is CASSFGTSGGKGVGELFF. The DNA for the CDR3 is TGTGCCAGCAGCTTTGGGACTAGCGGGGGGAAGGGTGTCGGGGAGCTGTTTTTT.

The chain links TRBV6-1 to TRBJ1-5; tentatively, D is TRBD1 (6 bases). Germline V CDR1 and CDR2: MNHNS, SASEGT. V lost 4 bases and J lost 4, with 11 bases in between. The CDR3 sequence is 14 residues long. CDR3 sequence: CASSATRGNQPQHF. The CDR3 DNA reads as TGTGCCAGCAGTGCGACAAGGGGGAATCAGCCCCAGCATTTT.